This is a list of T cell receptor beta chains from one sample in a study of PD-1 blockade in classical Hodgkin lymphoma. Profiling relied on immunoSEQ multiplex PCR, and the TCRdb table lists in-frame clones only, not all of them. Of tens of thousands of clones listed, around four fifths were seen once; the top ten hold under 15%. This specimen was peripheral blood mononuclear cells (PBMCs), taken at baseline. These TCRs come from a human donor with classical Hodgkin lymphoma. The CDR3 runs from the conserved cysteine through the conserved F or W. A D gene is named only where the DNA matches it firmly. Not all rows give a size; the values are once, few, many and, for expanded clones, a class.

abundance: -; d_gene: -; j_gene: TRBJ2-7; v_gene: TRBV27; CDR3aa: CASSLSGAYEQYF; CDR3nt: TGTGCCAGCAGTTTATCAGGGGCCTACGAGCAGTACTTC
abundance: -; d_gene: TRBD2; j_gene: TRBJ2-1; v_gene: TRBV7-2; CDR3aa: CASSFGGSGGYNEQFF; CDR3nt: TGTGCCAGCAGCTTCGGGGGAAGCGGGGGGTACAATGAGCAGTTCTTC
abundance: -; d_gene: TRBD1; j_gene: TRBJ2-6; v_gene: TRBV27; CDR3aa: CASSTLRTGDSSGANVLTF; CDR3nt: TGTGCCAGCAGTACACTACGGACAGGGGATAGCTCTGGGGCCAACGTCCTGACTTTC
abundance: -; d_gene: -; j_gene: TRBJ2-1; v_gene: TRBV4-3; CDR3aa: CASSQDRDGYNEQFF; CDR3nt: TGCGCCAGCAGCCAGGACCGGGACGGCTACAATGAGCAGTTCTTC
abundance: few; d_gene: -; j_gene: TRBJ2-3; v_gene: TRBV2; CDR3aa: CASREGVWGLDTQYF; CDR3nt: TGTGCCAGCAGAGAGGGAGTATGGGGGTTGGATACGCAGTATTTT
abundance: -; d_gene: -; j_gene: TRBJ1-1; v_gene: TRBV5-1; CDR3aa: CASSLQGRNTEAFF; CDR3nt: TGCGCCAGCAGCTTACAGGGCAGGAACACTGAAGCTTTCTTT
abundance: -; d_gene: TRBD1; j_gene: TRBJ2-2; v_gene: TRBV7-9; CDR3aa: CASSLVQGDTGELFF; CDR3nt: TGTGCCAGCAGCTTGGTCCAGGGGGACACCGGGGAGCTGTTTTTT
abundance: -; d_gene: -; j_gene: TRBJ2-1; v_gene: TRBV5-6; CDR3aa: CASSAGQYNEQFF; CDR3nt: TGTGCCAGCAGCGCCGGACAGTACAATGAGCAGTTCTTC
abundance: -; d_gene: -; j_gene: TRBJ1-1; v_gene: TRBV4-3; CDR3aa: CASSQDQARGGGAFF; CDR3nt: TGCGCCAGCAGCCAAGATCAGGCCCGGGGAGGAGGAGCTTTCTTT
abundance: -; d_gene: TRBD1; j_gene: TRBJ1-1; v_gene: TRBV5-1; CDR3aa: CASSQTAGTENTEAFF; CDR3nt: TGCGCCAGCAGCCAAACCGCCGGGACAGAGAACACTGAAGCTTTCTTT
abundance: once; d_gene: -; j_gene: TRBJ2-3; v_gene: TRBV5-4; CDR3aa: CASRNRTDTQYF; CDR3nt: TGTGCCAGCCGCAACAGGACAGATACGCAGTATTTT
abundance: -; d_gene: TRBD2; j_gene: TRBJ2-3; v_gene: TRBV5-4; CDR3aa: CASYGGGARDTQYF; CDR3nt: TGTGCCAGCTATGGCGGGGGGGCCCGTGATACGCAGTATTTT
abundance: -; d_gene: -; j_gene: TRBJ1-2; v_gene: TRBV19; CDR3aa: CASSDRPYGYTF; CDR3nt: TGTGCCAGTAGCGACAGGCCTTATGGCTACACCTTC
abundance: few; d_gene: -; j_gene: TRBJ2-2; v_gene: TRBV14; CDR3aa: CASSPPTASNTGELFF; CDR3nt: TGTGCCAGCAGCCCGCCGACAGCATCGAACACCGGGGAGCTGTTTTTT
abundance: -; d_gene: -; j_gene: TRBJ1-3; v_gene: TRBV19; CDR3aa: CASLPGNSGNTIYF; CDR3nt: TGTGCCAGTCTTCCCGGGAACTCTGGAAACACCATATATTTT
abundance: -; d_gene: TRBD2; j_gene: TRBJ2-1; v_gene: TRBV6-6; CDR3aa: CASSPRAGGYNEQFF; CDR3nt: TGTGCCAGCAGCCCAAGGGCGGGGGGCTACAATGAGCAGTTCTTC
abundance: -; d_gene: -; j_gene: TRBJ1-4; v_gene: TRBV11-2; CDR3aa: CASSPQGFANEKLFF; CDR3nt: TGTGCCAGCAGCCCACAGGGATTTGCTAATGAAAAACTGTTTTTT
abundance: -; d_gene: -; j_gene: TRBJ1-2; v_gene: TRBV10-2; CDR3aa: CASSEGMVSGYTF; CDR3nt: TGCGCCAGCAGTGAGGGGATGGTCTCGGGCTACACCTTC
abundance: few; d_gene: TRBD1; j_gene: TRBJ1-6; v_gene: TRBV30; CDR3aa: CAWSSGTANSPLHF; CDR3nt: TGTGCCTGGAGTTCTGGGACAGCCAATTCACCCCTCCACTTT
abundance: -; d_gene: -; j_gene: TRBJ2-7; v_gene: TRBV19; CDR3aa: CASSAPGGSRSYEQYF; CDR3nt: TGTGCCAGTAGCGCCCCTGGGGGAAGTCGCTCCTACGAGCAGTACTTC
abundance: -; d_gene: -; j_gene: TRBJ2-2; v_gene: TRBV19; CDR3aa: CASSIGRENTGELFF; CDR3nt: TGTGCCAGTAGTATTGGCCGGGAAAACACCGGGGAGCTGTTTTTT
abundance: -; d_gene: TRBD1; j_gene: TRBJ2-2; v_gene: TRBV7-2; CDR3aa: CASRRTGSAGELFF; CDR3nt: TGTGCCAGCAGACGGACAGGGAGCGCCGGGGAGCTGTTTTTT
abundance: -; d_gene: -; j_gene: TRBJ1-2; v_gene: TRBV4-1; CDR3aa: CASSQEEGSWESGYTF; CDR3nt: TGCGCCAGCAGCCAAGAGGAAGGCTCCTGGGAGTCTGGCTACACCTTC
abundance: -; d_gene: TRBD2; j_gene: TRBJ2-1; v_gene: TRBV18; CDR3aa: CASSGSGGQSSYNEQFF; CDR3nt: TGTGCCAGCTCAGGTAGCGGGGGGCAAAGCTCCTACAATGAGCAGTTCTTC
abundance: -; d_gene: -; j_gene: TRBJ2-3; v_gene: TRBV4-3; CDR3aa: CASSQDGDTQYF; CDR3nt: TGCGCCAGCAGCCAAGATGGGGATACGCAGTATTTT
abundance: -; d_gene: -; j_gene: TRBJ2-5; v_gene: TRBV7-2; CDR3aa: CASSLIIGDGETQYF; CDR3nt: TGTGCCAGCAGCTTAATAATCGGGGACGGAGAGACCCAGTACTTC
abundance: -; d_gene: -; j_gene: TRBJ1-1; v_gene: TRBV11-2; CDR3aa: CASSSLGTAYTEAFF; CDR3nt: TGTGCCAGCAGTTCCCTGGGGACCGCCTACACTGAAGCTTTCTTT
abundance: once; d_gene: -; j_gene: TRBJ2-3; v_gene: TRBV2; CDR3aa: CASSEGTDTQYF; CDR3nt: TGTGCCAGCAGTGAGGGCACAGATACGCAGTATTTT
abundance: -; d_gene: -; j_gene: TRBJ2-3; v_gene: TRBV9; CDR3aa: CASSDGRFPDTQYF; CDR3nt: TGTGCCAGCAGCGATGGGCGGTTTCCAGATACGCAGTATTTT
abundance: -; d_gene: -; j_gene: TRBJ2-1; v_gene: TRBV7-6; CDR3aa: CASSLQPRDGTSYNEQFF; CDR3nt: TGTGCCAGCAGCCTACAACCTCGCGACGGAACGTCCTACAATGAGCAGTTCTTC
abundance: -; d_gene: TRBD2; j_gene: TRBJ2-5; v_gene: TRBV15; CDR3aa: CASGGGIQETQYF; CDR3nt: TGTGCCTCGGGGGGAGGGATCCAAGAGACCCAGTACTTC
abundance: -; d_gene: TRBD1; j_gene: TRBJ2-5; v_gene: TRBV29-1; CDR3aa: CSARQGAGETQYF; CDR3nt: TGCAGCGCCCGACAGGGGGCGGGAGAGACCCAGTACTTC
abundance: -; d_gene: TRBD2; j_gene: TRBJ2-5; v_gene: TRBV7-2; CDR3aa: CASSPGGGGTSQETQYF; CDR3nt: TGTGCCAGCAGCCCCGGCGGCGGGGGGACTTCTCAAGAGACCCAGTACTTC
abundance: -; d_gene: TRBD2; j_gene: TRBJ2-3; v_gene: TRBV13; CDR3aa: CASSLTLAGEPSTDTQYF; CDR3nt: TGTGCCAGCAGCTTAACGCTAGCGGGGGAGCCTAGCACAGATACGCAGTATTTT
abundance: -; d_gene: TRBD2; j_gene: TRBJ2-5; v_gene: TRBV2; CDR3aa: CASSDRSSGSQETQYF; CDR3nt: TGTGCCAGCAGTGATCGGAGTAGCGGGAGCCAAGAGACCCAGTACTTC
abundance: -; d_gene: TRBD1; j_gene: TRBJ2-3; v_gene: TRBV7-2; CDR3aa: CASRNRGRADTQYF; CDR3nt: TGTGCCAGCAGAAACAGGGGGCGAGCAGATACGCAGTATTTT
abundance: -; d_gene: -; j_gene: TRBJ2-5; v_gene: TRBV30; CDR3aa: CAWSLGGMETQYF; CDR3nt: TGTGCCTGGAGCCTCGGTGGGATGGAGACCCAGTACTTC
abundance: -; d_gene: -; j_gene: TRBJ2-7; v_gene: TRBV18; CDR3aa: CASSLQGGPYEQYF; CDR3nt: TGTGCCAGCTCTCTACAGGGAGGGCCCTACGAGCAGTACTTC